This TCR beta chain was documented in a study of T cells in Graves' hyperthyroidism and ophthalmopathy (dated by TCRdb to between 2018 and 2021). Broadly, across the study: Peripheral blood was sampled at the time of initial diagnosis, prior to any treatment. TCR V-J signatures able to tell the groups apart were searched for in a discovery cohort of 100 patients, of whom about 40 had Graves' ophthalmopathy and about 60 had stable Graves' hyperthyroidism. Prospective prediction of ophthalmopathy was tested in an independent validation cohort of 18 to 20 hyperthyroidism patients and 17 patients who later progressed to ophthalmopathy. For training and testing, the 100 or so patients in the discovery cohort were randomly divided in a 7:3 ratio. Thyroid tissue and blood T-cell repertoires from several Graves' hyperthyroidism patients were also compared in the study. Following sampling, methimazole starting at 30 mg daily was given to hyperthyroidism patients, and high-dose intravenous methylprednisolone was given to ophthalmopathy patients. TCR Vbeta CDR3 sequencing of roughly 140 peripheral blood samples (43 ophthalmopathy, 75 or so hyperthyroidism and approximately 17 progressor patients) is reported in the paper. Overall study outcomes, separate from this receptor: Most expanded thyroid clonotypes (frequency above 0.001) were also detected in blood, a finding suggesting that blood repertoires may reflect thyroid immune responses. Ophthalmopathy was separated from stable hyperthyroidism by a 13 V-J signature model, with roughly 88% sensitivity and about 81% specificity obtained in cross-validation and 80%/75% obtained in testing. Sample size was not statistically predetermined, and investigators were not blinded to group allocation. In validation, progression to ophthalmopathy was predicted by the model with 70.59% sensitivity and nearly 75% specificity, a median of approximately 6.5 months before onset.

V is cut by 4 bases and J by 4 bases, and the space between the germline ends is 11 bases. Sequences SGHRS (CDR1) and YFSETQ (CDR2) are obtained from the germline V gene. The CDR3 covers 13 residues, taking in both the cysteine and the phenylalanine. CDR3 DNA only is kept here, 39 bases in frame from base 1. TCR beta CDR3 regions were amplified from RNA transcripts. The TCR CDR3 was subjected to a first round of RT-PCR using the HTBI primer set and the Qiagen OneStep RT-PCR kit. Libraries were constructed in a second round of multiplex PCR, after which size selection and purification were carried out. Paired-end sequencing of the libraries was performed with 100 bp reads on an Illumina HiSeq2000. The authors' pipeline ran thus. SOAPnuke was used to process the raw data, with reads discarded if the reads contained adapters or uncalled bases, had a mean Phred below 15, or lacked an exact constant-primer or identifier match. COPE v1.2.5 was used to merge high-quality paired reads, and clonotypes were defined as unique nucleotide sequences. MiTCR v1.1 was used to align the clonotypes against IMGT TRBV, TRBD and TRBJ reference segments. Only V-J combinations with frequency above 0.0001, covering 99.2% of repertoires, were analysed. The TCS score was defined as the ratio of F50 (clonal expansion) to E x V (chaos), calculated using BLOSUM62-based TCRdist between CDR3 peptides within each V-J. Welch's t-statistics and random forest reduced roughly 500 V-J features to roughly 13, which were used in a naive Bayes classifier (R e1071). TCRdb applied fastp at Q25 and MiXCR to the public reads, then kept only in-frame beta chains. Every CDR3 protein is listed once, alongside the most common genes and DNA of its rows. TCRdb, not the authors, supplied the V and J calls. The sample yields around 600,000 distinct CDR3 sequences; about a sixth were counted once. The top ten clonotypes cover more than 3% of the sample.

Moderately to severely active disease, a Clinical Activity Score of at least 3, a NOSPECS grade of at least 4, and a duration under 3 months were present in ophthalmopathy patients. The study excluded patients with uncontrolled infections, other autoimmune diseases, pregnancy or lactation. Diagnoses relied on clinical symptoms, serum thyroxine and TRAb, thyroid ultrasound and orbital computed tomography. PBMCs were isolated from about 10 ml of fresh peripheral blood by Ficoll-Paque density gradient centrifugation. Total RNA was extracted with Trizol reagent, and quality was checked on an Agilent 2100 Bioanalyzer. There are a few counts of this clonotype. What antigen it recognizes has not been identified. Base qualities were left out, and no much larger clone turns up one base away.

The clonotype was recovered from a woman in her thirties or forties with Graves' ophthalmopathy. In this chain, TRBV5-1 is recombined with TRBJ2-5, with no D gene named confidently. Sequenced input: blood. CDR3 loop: CASSPALGETQYF. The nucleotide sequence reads TGCGCCAGCAGCCCGGCCTTGGGAGAGACCCAGTACTTC.